Listed below are T cell receptor beta chains from one sample, sequenced in a study of CD8+ T cells in alopecia areata. Repertoires were generated with immunoSEQ multiplex PCR, while TCRdb's copy carries only in-frame clones and drops some. The repertoire has 95,000 to 100,000 clones, around 55% of them found once; the top ten carry around 16%. The material sequenced was CD8+ T cells sorted from blood, taken at week 4, from a patient treated with tofacitinib. Source of these receptors: a human donor with alopecia areata. Each CDR3 is given with its conserved first and last residue. D genes are given only for firm matches. A row's size may be missing; if present it is once, few, many or a size class.

CASSLIDSSREQFF TGTGCCAGCAGTCTGATTGACAGTTCTCGTGAGCAGTTCTTC 14 TRBJ2-1 NA once TRBV27
CASSQAPGRAGYTF TGTGCCAGCAGCCAAGCCCCAGGGAGGGCTGGCTACACCTTC 14 TRBJ1-2 NA NA TRBV14
CSAYRDRAYGYTF TGCAGCGCTTACCGGGACAGGGCTTATGGCTACACCTTC 13 TRBJ1-2 TRBD1 NA TRBV29-1
CSVEERALAGIYEQYF TGCAGCGTTGAAGAACGCGCATTAGCGGGAATCTACGAGCAGTACTTC 16 TRBJ2-7 TRBD2 NA TRBV29-1
CSVEDTRNEQFF TGCAGCGTTGAAGATACCAGAAATGAGCAGTTCTTC 12 TRBJ2-1 NA NA TRBV29-1
CASSSTGLNTEAFF TGTGCCAGCAGCTCTACAGGGCTGAACACTGAAGCTTTCTTT 14 TRBJ1-1 NA NA TRBV7-3
CASSPDRLAGAGELFF TGCGCCAGCAGCCCGGACCGCCTAGCGGGGGCCGGGGAGCTGTTTTTT 16 TRBJ2-2 TRBD2 NA TRBV4-3
CAWRETDSSYNEQFF TGTGCCTGGAGGGAGACAGATAGCTCCTACAATGAGCAGTTCTTC 15 TRBJ2-1 NA NA TRBV30
CASSGTEYEQYF TGTGCCAGCAGCGGGACTGAGTACGAGCAGTACTTC 12 TRBJ2-7 NA few TRBV7-6
CASSSRTAYEQYF TGCGCCAGCAGCTCACGGACAGCCTACGAGCAGTACTTC 13 TRBJ2-7 NA NA TRBV4-1
CASSVSVNEQFF TGTGCCAGCAGTGTGTCGGTCAATGAGCAGTTCTTC 12 TRBJ2-1 NA few TRBV25-1
CASSQDSDMDTQYF TGCGCCAGCAGCCAAGATTCAGACATGGATACGCAGTATTTT 14 TRBJ2-3 NA few TRBV4-1
CASSPPDRANTGELFF TGTGCCAGCAGCCCGCCTGACAGAGCGAACACCGGGGAGCTGTTTTTT 16 TRBJ2-2 NA few TRBV7-9
CAISEEASPYNEQFF TGTGCCATCAGTGAGGAAGCGAGCCCCTACAATGAGCAGTTCTTC 15 TRBJ2-1 NA NA TRBV10-3
CATSGASNEKLFF TGTGCCACCAGCGGGGCTTCGAATGAAAAACTGTTTTTT 13 TRBJ1-4 NA NA TRBV15
CASTSSGAYEQYF TGCGCCAGCACATCTAGCGGGGCTTACGAGCAGTACTTC 13 TRBJ2-7 TRBD2 NA TRBV10-2
CASSLELASTDTQYF TGCGCCAGCAGCTTGGAACTAGCTAGCACAGATACGCAGTATTTT 15 TRBJ2-3 NA NA TRBV5-1
CASSYYGTGELFF TGTGCCAGCAGTTACTATGGGACCGGGGAGCTGTTTTTT 13 TRBJ2-2 NA NA TRBV6-5
CASSLDGTGLSVYGYTF TGTGCCAGCAGCTTAGATGGTACGGGACTTTCGGTCTATGGCTACACCTTC 17 TRBJ1-2 NA few TRBV11-2
CASSTGLAGQPTDTQYF TGTGCCAGCAGCACGGGACTAGCGGGGCAACCCACAGATACGCAGTATTTT 17 TRBJ2-3 TRBD2 NA TRBV7-2
CASSRIGQGNEQFF TGTGCCAGCAGTCGAATAGGCCAGGGCAATGAGCAGTTCTTC 14 TRBJ2-1 NA NA TRBV27
CASSTGGISYEQYF TGTGCCAGTAGTACGGGCGGGATCTCCTACGAGCAGTACTTC 14 TRBJ2-7 NA few TRBV19
CASRAGTSGNQPQHF TGTGCCAGCCGCGCGGGGACATCTGGCAATCAGCCCCAGCATTTT 15 TRBJ1-5 NA NA TRBV27
CSVEERVRDTEAFF TGCAGCGTTGAAGAAAGGGTAAGGGACACTGAAGCTTTCTTT 14 TRBJ1-1 NA NA TRBV29-1
CASREGHRNTEAFF TGCGCCAGCAGAGAGGGACACAGGAACACTGAAGCTTTCTTT 14 TRBJ1-1 NA NA TRBV4-1
CASSLGIAGSSADTQYF TGTGCCAGCAGCTTAGGGATAGCGGGGTCATCTGCAGATACGCAGTATTTT 17 TRBJ2-3 TRBD2 NA TRBV7-7
CASSQTPATTDTQYF TGCGCCAGCAGCCAAACTCCGGCAACTACAGATACGCAGTATTTT 15 TRBJ2-3 NA NA TRBV4-1
CASSQTWGGDTDTQYF TGTGCCAGCAGCCAAACATGGGGGGGAGACACAGATACGCAGTATTTT 16 TRBJ2-3 TRBD2 few TRBV14
CASSPGYVEAFF TGTGCCAGCAGCCCAGGGTATGTTGAAGCTTTCTTT 12 TRBJ1-1 NA NA TRBV14
CASSSDSNQPQHF TGTGCCAGCAGCTCGGATAGCAATCAGCCCCAGCATTTT 13 TRBJ1-5 NA NA TRBV7-9
CSVGRSTNEQYF TGCAGCGTGGGACGGTCGACCAACGAGCAGTACTTC 12 TRBJ2-7 NA NA TRBV29-1